This TCR beta chain derives from a study of T cell responses to AZD1222 COVID-19 vaccine. Assay: immunoSEQ multiplex PCR; the TCRdb copy retains only in-frame clones and omits some. In the table there are around 78,000 clones, around 90% of which are singletons. CDR1 is LGHDT, CDR2 YNNKEL, per germline (reference sequence). Trimming at V came to 0 bases and at J to 4 bases, leaving 8 bases not matched to a gene. The CDR3 runs to 16 residues. On this clone: Its antigen is unknown.

Overall study findings and caveats: There were repertoire samples only from the period after the peak T cell response. Clonal diversity was possibly underestimated, and white British individuals and females predominated among donors. CD4 TCRs associated with vaccination spanned spike, dominating at 160-218 and 743-854. Increases in Spike-specific TCR breadth and depth were seen after two AZD1222 doses.

The material was peripheral blood, obtained on day 0 of AZD1222 vaccination. The genes are TRBV3-1 (or the pseudogene TRBV3-2) and TRBJ2-7; 8 nucleotides align to TRBD2. The TCR was taken from an adult in good health. CDR3 nucleotide sequence: TGTGCCAGCAGCCAAGATGGGCTAGCGGGTCGTTACGAGCAGTACTTC. Its translation is CASSQDGLAGRYEQYF.